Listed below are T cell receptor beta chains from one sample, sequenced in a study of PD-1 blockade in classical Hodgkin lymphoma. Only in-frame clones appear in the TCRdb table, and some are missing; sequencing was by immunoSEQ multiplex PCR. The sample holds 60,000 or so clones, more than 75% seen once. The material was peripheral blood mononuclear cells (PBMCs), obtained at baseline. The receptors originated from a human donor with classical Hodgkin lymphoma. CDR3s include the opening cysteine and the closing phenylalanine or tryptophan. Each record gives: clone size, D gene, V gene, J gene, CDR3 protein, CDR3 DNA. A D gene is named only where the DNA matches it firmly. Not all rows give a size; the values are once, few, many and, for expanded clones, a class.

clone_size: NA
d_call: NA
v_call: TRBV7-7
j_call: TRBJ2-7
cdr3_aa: CASSLNSGHEQYF
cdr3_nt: TGTGCTAGCAGCTTAAATAGCGGCCACGAGCAGTACTTC

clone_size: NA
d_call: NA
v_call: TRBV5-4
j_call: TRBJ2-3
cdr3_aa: CASSSFGWDVTDTQYF
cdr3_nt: TGTGCCAGCAGCTCTTTCGGATGGGACGTCACAGATACGCAGTATTTT

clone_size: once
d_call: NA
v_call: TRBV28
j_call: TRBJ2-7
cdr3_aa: CASSLPREQQYF
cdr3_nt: TGTGCCAGCAGTTTACCGAGGGAACAGCAGTACTTC

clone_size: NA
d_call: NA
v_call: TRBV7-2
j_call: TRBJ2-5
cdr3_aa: CASRGETQYF
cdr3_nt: TGTGCCAGCAGGGGAGAGACCCAGTACTTC

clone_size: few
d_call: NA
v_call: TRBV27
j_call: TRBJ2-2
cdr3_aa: CASSDTIVPGELFF
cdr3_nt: TGTGCCAGCAGCGATACCATAGTGCCGGGGGAGCTGTTTTTT

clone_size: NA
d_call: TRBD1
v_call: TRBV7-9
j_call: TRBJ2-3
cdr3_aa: CASSTRTGSDTQYF
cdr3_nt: TGTGCCAGCAGCACACGGACAGGGTCCGATACGCAGTATTTT

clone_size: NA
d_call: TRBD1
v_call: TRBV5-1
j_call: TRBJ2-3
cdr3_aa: CASGRDRSGTDTQYF
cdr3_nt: TGCGCCAGCGGCCGGGACAGAAGCGGCACAGATACGCAGTATTTT

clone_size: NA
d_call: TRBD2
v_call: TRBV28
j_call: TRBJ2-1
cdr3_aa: CAVASGTYNEQFF
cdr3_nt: TGTGCAGTTGCTAGCGGGACCTACAATGAGCAGTTCTTC

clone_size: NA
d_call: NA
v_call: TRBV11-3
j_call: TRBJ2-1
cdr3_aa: CASSFGNNEQFF
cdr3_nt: TGTGCCAGCAGCTTCGGAAACAATGAGCAGTTCTTC

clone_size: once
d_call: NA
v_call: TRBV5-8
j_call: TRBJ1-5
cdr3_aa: CASSSTEIINQPQHF
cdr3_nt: TGTGCCAGCAGCTCCACAGAAATAATCAATCAGCCCCAGCATTTT

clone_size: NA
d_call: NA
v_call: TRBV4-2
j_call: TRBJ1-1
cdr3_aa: CASSDGEKTNTEAFF
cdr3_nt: TGTGCCAGCAGCGATGGGGAGAAAACGAACACTGAAGCTTTCTTT

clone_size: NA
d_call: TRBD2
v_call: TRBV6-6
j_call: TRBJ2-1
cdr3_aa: CASSYRTSRDNEQFF
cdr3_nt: TGTGCCAGCAGTTACCGGACTAGTCGGGACAATGAGCAGTTCTTC

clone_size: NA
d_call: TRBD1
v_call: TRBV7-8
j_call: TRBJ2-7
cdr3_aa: CASSPGTGAYEQYF
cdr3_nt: TGTGCCAGCAGCCCAGGGACAGGGGCCTACGAGCAGTACTTC

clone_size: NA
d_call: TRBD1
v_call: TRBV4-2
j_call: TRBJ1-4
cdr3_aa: CASSQEGSTGGANEKLFF
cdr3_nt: TGTGCCAGCAGCCAAGAAGGCTCGACAGGGGGCGCGAATGAAAAACTGTTTTTT

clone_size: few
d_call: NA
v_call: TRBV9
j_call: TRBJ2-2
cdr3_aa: CASSVGRWGTGELFF
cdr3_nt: TGTGCCAGCAGCGTAGGGAGATGGGGCACCGGGGAGCTGTTTTTT

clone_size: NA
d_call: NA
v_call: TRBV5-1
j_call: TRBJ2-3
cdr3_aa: CASSLSMGTDTQYF
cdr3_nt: TGCGCCAGCAGCCTTTCAATGGGCACAGATACGCAGTATTTT

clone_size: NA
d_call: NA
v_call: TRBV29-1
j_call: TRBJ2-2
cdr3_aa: CSVVGGGRELFF
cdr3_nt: TGCAGCGTTGTGGGGGGAGGCCGGGAGCTGTTTTTT

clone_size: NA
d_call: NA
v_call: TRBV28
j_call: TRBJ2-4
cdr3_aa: CASSLRGGGNIQYF
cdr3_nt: TGTGCCAGCAGTTTAAGGGGGGGCGGAAACATTCAGTACTTC

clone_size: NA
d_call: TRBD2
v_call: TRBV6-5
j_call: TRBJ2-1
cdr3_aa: CASSYTLSGRGNEQFF
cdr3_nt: TGTGCCAGCAGTTACACTCTTAGCGGGAGAGGGAATGAGCAGTTCTTC

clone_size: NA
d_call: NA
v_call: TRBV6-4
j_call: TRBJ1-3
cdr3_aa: CASITGRGNTIYF
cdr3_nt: TGTGCCAGCATAACAGGGAGGGGAAACACCATATATTTT

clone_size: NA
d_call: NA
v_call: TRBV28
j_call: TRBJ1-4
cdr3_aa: CASSLSVLRTNEKLFF
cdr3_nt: TGTGCCAGCAGTTTATCGGTTCTACGAACTAATGAAAAACTGTTTTTT

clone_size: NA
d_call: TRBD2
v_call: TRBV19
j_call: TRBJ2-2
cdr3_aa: CASSPGLAGGRRTGELFF
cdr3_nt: TGTGCCAGTAGCCCGGGACTAGCGGGAGGGAGGCGCACCGGGGAGCTGTTTTTT

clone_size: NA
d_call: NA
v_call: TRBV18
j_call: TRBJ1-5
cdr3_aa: CASSPQGPYSNQPQHF
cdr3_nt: TGTGCCAGCTCACCACAGGGTCCTTATAGCAATCAGCCCCAGCATTTT

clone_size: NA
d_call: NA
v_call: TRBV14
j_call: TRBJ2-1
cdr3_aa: CASSQGGNPGYNEQFF
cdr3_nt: TGTGCCAGCAGCCAAGGGGGAAATCCAGGTTACAATGAGCAGTTCTTC

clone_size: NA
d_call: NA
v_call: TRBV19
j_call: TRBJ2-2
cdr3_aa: CASSILGPNTGELFF
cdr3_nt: TGTGCCAGTAGTATCCTCGGACCGAACACCGGGGAGCTGTTTTTT

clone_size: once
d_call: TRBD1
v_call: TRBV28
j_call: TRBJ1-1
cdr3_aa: CASSPWTGSNTEAFF
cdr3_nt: TGTGCCAGCAGTCCATGGACAGGGTCGAACACTGAAGCTTTCTTT

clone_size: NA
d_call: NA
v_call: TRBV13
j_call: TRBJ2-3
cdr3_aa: CASSPSADTQYF
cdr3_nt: TGTGCCAGCAGCCCTAGCGCAGATACGCAGTATTTT

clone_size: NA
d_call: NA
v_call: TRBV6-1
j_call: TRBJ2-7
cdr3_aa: CATQAYEQYF
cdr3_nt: TGTGCCACACAGGCGTACGAGCAGTACTTC

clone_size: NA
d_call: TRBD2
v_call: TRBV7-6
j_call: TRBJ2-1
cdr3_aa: CASSPSAGGPNEQFF
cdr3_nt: TGTGCCAGCAGCCCATCGGCGGGAGGGCCCAATGAGCAGTTCTTC

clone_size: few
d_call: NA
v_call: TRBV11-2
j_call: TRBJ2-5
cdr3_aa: CASSQFRSETQYF
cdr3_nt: TGTGCCAGCAGCCAGTTCCGGTCGGAGACCCAGTACTTC

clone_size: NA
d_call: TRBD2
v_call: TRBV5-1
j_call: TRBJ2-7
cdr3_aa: CASSPVGTSAYEQYF
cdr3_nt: TGCGCCAGCAGCCCGGTGGGGACTAGCGCGTACGAGCAGTACTTC

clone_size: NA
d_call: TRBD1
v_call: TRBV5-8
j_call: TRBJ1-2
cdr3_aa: CASSSTGTYGYTF
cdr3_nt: TGTGCCAGCAGCTCGACAGGGACCTATGGCTACACCTTC

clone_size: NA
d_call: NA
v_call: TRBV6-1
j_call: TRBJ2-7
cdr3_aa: CASSPPGASYEQYF
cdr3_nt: TGTGCCAGCAGTCCGCCCGGGGCCTCCTACGAGCAGTACTTC

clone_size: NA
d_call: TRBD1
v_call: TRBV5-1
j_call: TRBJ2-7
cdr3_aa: CASSLTGAYEQYF
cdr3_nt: TGCGCCAGCAGCTTAACAGGGGCCTACGAGCAGTACTTC

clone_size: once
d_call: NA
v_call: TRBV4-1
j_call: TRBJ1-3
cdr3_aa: CASSQAAVHTGNTIYF
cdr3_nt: TGCGCCAGCAGCCAAGCGGCCGTACATACTGGAAACACCATATATTTT

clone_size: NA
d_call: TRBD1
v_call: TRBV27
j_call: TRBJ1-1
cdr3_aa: CASSAGTGVSGTEAFF
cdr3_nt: TGTGCCAGCAGCGCCGGGACAGGGGTTAGCGGCACTGAAGCTTTCTTT

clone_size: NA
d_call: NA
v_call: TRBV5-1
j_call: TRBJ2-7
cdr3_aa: CASSLGQAGVYEQYF
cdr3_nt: TGCGCCAGCAGCTTGGGGCAGGCGGGTGTCTACGAGCAGTACTTC

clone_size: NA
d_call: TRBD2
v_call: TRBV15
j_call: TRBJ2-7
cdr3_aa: CATSREGGSSYEQYF
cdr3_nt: TGTGCCACCAGCAGAGAGGGCGGGAGCTCCTACGAGCAGTACTTC

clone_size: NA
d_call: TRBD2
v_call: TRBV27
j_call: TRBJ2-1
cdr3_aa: CASSLLAGDSYNEQFF
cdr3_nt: TGTGCCAGCAGTTTACTAGCGGGAGACTCCTACAATGAGCAGTTCTTC

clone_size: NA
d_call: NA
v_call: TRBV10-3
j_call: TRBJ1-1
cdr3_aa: CAISAGGEATEAFF
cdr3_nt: TGTGCCATCAGTGCGGGGGGCGAGGCCACTGAAGCTTTCTTT

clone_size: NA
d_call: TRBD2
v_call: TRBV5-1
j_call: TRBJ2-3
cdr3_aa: CASSVLAGEDTQYF
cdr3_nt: TGCGCCAGCAGCGTTCTAGCGGGAGAAGATACGCAGTATTTT

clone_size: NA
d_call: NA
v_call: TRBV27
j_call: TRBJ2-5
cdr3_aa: CASSDTGLETQYF
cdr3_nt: TGTGCCAGCTCCGACACGGGGTTGGAGACCCAGTACTTC

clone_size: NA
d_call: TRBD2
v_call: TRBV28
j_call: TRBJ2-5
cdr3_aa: CASSSGTSRQETQYF
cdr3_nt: TGTGCCAGCAGCAGCGGGACTAGTCGACAAGAGACCCAGTACTTC

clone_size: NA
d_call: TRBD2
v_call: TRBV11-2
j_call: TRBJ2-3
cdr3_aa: CASTLLAGSTDTQYF
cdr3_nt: TGTGCCAGCACCCTACTAGCGGGATCCACAGATACGCAGTATTTT

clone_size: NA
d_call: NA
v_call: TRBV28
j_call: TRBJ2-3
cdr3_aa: CASSWYGSTDTQYF
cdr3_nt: TGTGCCAGCAGTTGGTACGGAAGCACAGATACGCAGTATTTT